A selection of T cell receptor beta chains follows, all from one sample in a study of radiotherapy plus CTLA-4 blockade in lung cancer. Profiling relied on immunoSEQ multiplex PCR, and the TCRdb table lists in-frame clones only, not all of them. The sample lists roughly 48,000 clones, around 86% seen once, with 3.3% in the top ten. This specimen was peripheral blood, taken from a patient treated with radiotherapy plus ipilimumab. The source is a human donor with non-small cell lung cancer who had stable disease on radiotherapy plus ipilimumab. CDR3s include the opening cysteine and the closing phenylalanine or tryptophan. D genes are given only for firm matches. Only some rows state a clone size, as once, few, many or a class for expanded clones.

V gene: TRBV4-1; clone size: few; D gene: TRBD2; J gene: TRBJ2-1; CDR3 DNA: TGCGCCAGCAGCCAGCCGAACCCCAGGGTGCTAGCGGGCCGGACCTCCTACAATGAGCAGTTCTTC; CDR3 protein: CASSQPNPRVLAGRTSYNEQFF
V gene: TRBV2; clone size: -; D gene: TRBD2; J gene: TRBJ2-1; CDR3 DNA: TGTGCCAGCAGCCTAGCGGGAGGAGACAATGAGCAGTTCTTC; CDR3 protein: CASSLAGGDNEQFF
V gene: TRBV7-9; clone size: -; D gene: -; J gene: TRBJ2-7; CDR3 DNA: TGTGCCAGCAGCTTAGTACGGTTCCCCTACGAGCAGTACTTC; CDR3 protein: CASSLVRFPYEQYF
V gene: TRBV23-1; clone size: -; D gene: -; J gene: TRBJ1-5; CDR3 DNA: TGCGCCAGCAGACGACCCAGGGGAGCTGACCAGCCCCAGCATTTT; CDR3 protein: CASRRPRGADQPQHF
V gene: TRBV30; clone size: -; D gene: TRBD1; J gene: TRBJ1-1; CDR3 DNA: TGTGCCTGGAGTGTACTTCCGGGACAGGGGGCACGGGGGACTGAAGCTTTCTTT; CDR3 protein: CAWSVLPGQGARGTEAFF
V gene: TRBV10-1; clone size: -; D gene: -; J gene: TRBJ2-3; CDR3 DNA: TGCGCCAGCAGTTTGGACAGCCCCACAGATACGCAGTATTTT; CDR3 protein: CASSLDSPTDTQYF
V gene: TRBV5-1; clone size: -; D gene: TRBD2; J gene: TRBJ2-1; CDR3 DNA: TGCGCCAGCACCCAAGGCGGGAGAGTGAAGGAGCAGTTCTTC; CDR3 protein: CASTQGGRVKEQFF
V gene: TRBV29-1; clone size: once; D gene: -; J gene: TRBJ2-7; CDR3 DNA: TGCAGCGCCACTAGGGAGTACGAGCAGTACTTC; CDR3 protein: CSATREYEQYF
V gene: TRBV10-3; clone size: -; D gene: -; J gene: TRBJ1-2; CDR3 DNA: TGTGCCATCAGTTTAGGGGGATTTCTCTATGGCTACACCTTC; CDR3 protein: CAISLGGFLYGYTF
V gene: TRBV10-3; clone size: -; D gene: TRBD2; J gene: TRBJ2-1; CDR3 DNA: TGTGCCATCAGTGAGTCGCTAGCGGGACCCAATGAGCAGTTCTTC; CDR3 protein: CAISESLAGPNEQFF
V gene: TRBV9; clone size: -; D gene: -; J gene: TRBJ2-7; CDR3 DNA: TGTGCCAGCAGCCCCCCCAGCTACGAGCAGTACTTC; CDR3 protein: CASSPPSYEQYF
V gene: TRBV5-1; clone size: once; D gene: -; J gene: TRBJ1-2; CDR3 DNA: TGCGCCAGCAGCCATCGACAGGATTCCCGGGGTGGCTACACCTTC; CDR3 protein: CASSHRQDSRGGYTF
V gene: TRBV4-3; clone size: few; D gene: TRBD1; J gene: TRBJ1-1; CDR3 DNA: TGCGCCAGCAGCCAAGATGTTCAGGGGGGTGTCACTGAAGCTTTCTTT; CDR3 protein: CASSQDVQGGVTEAFF
V gene: TRBV7-3; clone size: few; D gene: -; J gene: TRBJ2-1; CDR3 DNA: TGTGCCAGCAGCTCTGACACTGAGCAGTTCTTC; CDR3 protein: CASSSDTEQFF
V gene: TRBV29-1; clone size: -; D gene: -; J gene: TRBJ1-1; CDR3 DNA: TGCAGCGTTGTCAGGGGCGCAAACACTGAAGCTTTCTTT; CDR3 protein: CSVVRGANTEAFF
V gene: TRBV4-2; clone size: -; D gene: -; J gene: TRBJ1-5; CDR3 DNA: TGTGCCAGCAGCCAAGAAAAAGATAGCTACAATCAGCCCCAGCATTTT; CDR3 protein: CASSQEKDSYNQPQHF
V gene: TRBV6-1; clone size: -; D gene: TRBD1; J gene: TRBJ1-5; CDR3 DNA: TGTGCCAGCAGTACAGGGGGCTTCCAGCCCCAGCATTTT; CDR3 protein: CASSTGGFQPQHF
V gene: TRBV2; clone size: -; D gene: -; J gene: TRBJ1-2; CDR3 DNA: TGTGCCAGCAAACAGGAAGGCAGGGGATTGGGCTACACCTTC; CDR3 protein: CASKQEGRGLGYTF
V gene: TRBV5-1; clone size: -; D gene: TRBD1; J gene: TRBJ2-3; CDR3 DNA: TGCGCCAGCAGCTTGGCCGGGACAGGGTCCACAGATACGCAGTATTTT; CDR3 protein: CASSLAGTGSTDTQYF
V gene: TRBV27; clone size: -; D gene: -; J gene: TRBJ1-1; CDR3 DNA: TGTGCCAGCAGGTCTTACTCAGGGACTCCGACAACTGAAGCTTTCTTT; CDR3 protein: CASRSYSGTPTTEAFF
V gene: TRBV28; clone size: -; D gene: TRBD1; J gene: TRBJ1-5; CDR3 DNA: TGTGCCAGCAGTTCCTCCGGGACAGGGTCCCAGCCCCAGCATTTT; CDR3 protein: CASSSSGTGSQPQHF
V gene: TRBV19; clone size: -; D gene: TRBD1; J gene: TRBJ2-7; CDR3 DNA: TGTGCCAGTAGTACCGACAGGGCCACCGAGCAGTACTTC; CDR3 protein: CASSTDRATEQYF
V gene: TRBV19; clone size: once; D gene: TRBD2; J gene: TRBJ2-5; CDR3 DNA: TGTGCCAGTAGTCCGCCTAGCGGGAGGGCCCTAGAGACCCAGTACTTC; CDR3 protein: CASSPPSGRALETQYF
V gene: TRBV14; clone size: -; D gene: -; J gene: TRBJ1-6; CDR3 DNA: TGTGCCAGCAGCCAAGAGGCGGGGGCCTATAATTCACCCCTCCACTTT; CDR3 protein: CASSQEAGAYNSPLHF
V gene: TRBV28; clone size: -; D gene: -; J gene: TRBJ2-7; CDR3 DNA: TGTGCCAGCAGTTTCTCGGGAGCCTACGAGCAGTACTTC; CDR3 protein: CASSFSGAYEQYF
V gene: TRBV7-2; clone size: once; D gene: -; J gene: TRBJ2-3; CDR3 DNA: TGTGCCAGCAGCTTAGATTCGAGCGTATCAGATACGCAGTATTTT; CDR3 protein: CASSLDSSVSDTQYF
V gene: TRBV7-2; clone size: few; D gene: -; J gene: TRBJ2-3; CDR3 DNA: TGTGCCAGCAGCTTCCAGTTCGTCACAGATACGCAGTATTTT; CDR3 protein: CASSFQFVTDTQYF
V gene: TRBV21-1; clone size: -; D gene: -; J gene: TRBJ2-5; CDR3 DNA: TGTGCCAGTTTAGCTGGGAAGACGGGAATGACGGAGACCCAGTACTTC; CDR3 protein: CASLAGKTGMTETQYF
V gene: TRBV9; clone size: -; D gene: TRBD2; J gene: TRBJ2-7; CDR3 DNA: TGTGCCAGCAGCGCCCACCGAGGACTAGCGGGAGGGCCTGACGAGCAGTACTTC; CDR3 protein: CASSAHRGLAGGPDEQYF
V gene: TRBV19; clone size: -; D gene: -; J gene: TRBJ1-4; CDR3 DNA: TGTGCCAGTAGTCCAGCAACAGCCCAAAATGAAAAACTGTTTTTT; CDR3 protein: CASSPATAQNEKLFF
V gene: TRBV6-1; clone size: few; D gene: -; J gene: TRBJ1-2; CDR3 DNA: TGTGCCAGCAGTGAAGGACACGCTAACTATGGCTACACCTTC; CDR3 protein: CASSEGHANYGYTF
V gene: TRBV30; clone size: -; D gene: -; J gene: TRBJ2-2; CDR3 DNA: TGTGCCTGGAGTGTACTAGATTCGAACACCGGGGAGCTGTTTTTT; CDR3 protein: CAWSVLDSNTGELFF
V gene: TRBV27; clone size: -; D gene: TRBD2; J gene: TRBJ2-7; CDR3 DNA: TGTGCCAGCAGTTTGGGGGGGAGGGTCGACGAGCAGTACTTC; CDR3 protein: CASSLGGRVDEQYF
V gene: TRBV19; clone size: -; D gene: -; J gene: TRBJ2-1; CDR3 DNA: TGTGCCAGTAGTATAGGGGGCTGGAATGAGCAGTTCTTC; CDR3 protein: CASSIGGWNEQFF
V gene: TRBV28; clone size: few; D gene: -; J gene: TRBJ2-2; CDR3 DNA: TGTGCCAGCAGTTTACAATTTACAGGGTCCGGGGAGCTGTTTTTT; CDR3 protein: CASSLQFTGSGELFF
V gene: TRBV5-4; clone size: -; D gene: TRBD1; J gene: TRBJ2-1; CDR3 DNA: TGTGCCAGTAGACAGGGGAGATCCAATGAGCAGTTCTTC; CDR3 protein: CASRQGRSNEQFF
V gene: TRBV9; clone size: -; D gene: TRBD2; J gene: TRBJ2-3; CDR3 DNA: TGTGCCAGCAGCGCTAAGACTAGCGGGAGAAGCGCAGATACGCAGTATTTT; CDR3 protein: CASSAKTSGRSADTQYF
V gene: TRBV5-1; clone size: once; D gene: TRBD1; J gene: TRBJ1-5; CDR3 DNA: TGCGCCAGCAGCTTGACAGGGGACAATCAGCCCCAGCATTTT; CDR3 protein: CASSLTGDNQPQHF
V gene: TRBV19; clone size: -; D gene: TRBD2; J gene: TRBJ2-3; CDR3 DNA: TGTGCCAGCGCAAACCCCGGGGGGGTCGCCACAGATACGCAGTATTTT; CDR3 protein: CASANPGGVATDTQYF
V gene: TRBV6-5; clone size: -; D gene: TRBD2; J gene: TRBJ2-7; CDR3 DNA: TGTGCCAGCAGAGCCGGGACTAGCGGGACCTACGAGCAGTACTTC; CDR3 protein: CASRAGTSGTYEQYF
V gene: TRBV28; clone size: -; D gene: TRBD1; J gene: TRBJ1-4; CDR3 DNA: TGTGCCAGCAGCGATCCGGGACAGGGGTTTAATGAAAAACTGTTTTTT; CDR3 protein: CASSDPGQGFNEKLFF
V gene: TRBV2; clone size: -; D gene: TRBD2; J gene: TRBJ2-3; CDR3 DNA: TGTGCCAGCAGTGGGACTCCTTGGGCTAGCGGAACCACAGATACGCAGTATTTT; CDR3 protein: CASSGTPWASGTTDTQYF
V gene: TRBV6-6; clone size: once; D gene: TRBD1; J gene: TRBJ1-1; CDR3 DNA: TGTGCCAGCAGTCCAACCTCCGGGACAGTGGCTTTCTTT; CDR3 protein: CASSPTSGTVAFF
V gene: TRBV6-1; clone size: -; D gene: -; J gene: TRBJ2-7; CDR3 DNA: TGTGCCAGCAGTGGGCGGGCCAGGGGCACCTACGAGCAGTACTTC; CDR3 protein: CASSGRARGTYEQYF
V gene: TRBV7-2; clone size: once; D gene: -; J gene: TRBJ2-7; CDR3 DNA: TGTGCCAGCAGCTTAGGCGGCAGCCGGGGAAGGGAGTACTTC; CDR3 protein: CASSLGGSRGREYF
V gene: TRBV7-3; clone size: -; D gene: TRBD2; J gene: TRBJ2-1; CDR3 DNA: TGTGCCAGCAGCTCTCTAGCGGGTGGGAACAATGAGCAGTTCTTC; CDR3 protein: CASSSLAGGNNEQFF
V gene: TRBV30; clone size: -; D gene: -; J gene: TRBJ1-2; CDR3 DNA: TGTGCCTGGAGAGGTGAGGGAGTGGACTATGGCTACACCTTC; CDR3 protein: CAWRGEGVDYGYTF
V gene: TRBV5-4; clone size: -; D gene: TRBD2; J gene: TRBJ2-7; CDR3 DNA: TGTGCCAGCAGCTTGGGACACCTGGGGGGGAGGAACGAGCAGTACTTC; CDR3 protein: CASSLGHLGGRNEQYF
V gene: TRBV19; clone size: -; D gene: TRBD1; J gene: TRBJ2-7; CDR3 DNA: TGTGCCAGTTCCCAGGACAGGTCGTCCGAGCAGTACTTC; CDR3 protein: CASSQDRSSEQYF
V gene: TRBV10-3; clone size: -; D gene: -; J gene: TRBJ2-1; CDR3 DNA: TGTGCCATCGGGGGTAGGGGGGAGCAGTTCTTC; CDR3 protein: CAIGGRGEQFF
V gene: TRBV6-7; clone size: -; D gene: TRBD2; J gene: TRBJ2-2; CDR3 DNA: TGTGCCAGCAGTTACTCGAAAGGGACTAGCTTGTGGGTCGGGGAGCTGTTTTTT; CDR3 protein: CASSYSKGTSLWVGELFF
V gene: TRBV6-5; clone size: -; D gene: TRBD1; J gene: TRBJ2-7; CDR3 DNA: TGTGCCAGCACCACACCGGGACAGGCCTACGAGCAGTACTTC; CDR3 protein: CASTTPGQAYEQYF
V gene: TRBV14; clone size: -; D gene: -; J gene: TRBJ2-3; CDR3 DNA: TGTGCCAGCCAAGGACAGAGGCTGGGAGATACGCAGTATTTT; CDR3 protein: CASQGQRLGDTQYF
V gene: TRBV13; clone size: -; D gene: TRBD1; J gene: TRBJ2-3; CDR3 DNA: TGTGCCAGCAGTCGACAGGGTAGCACAGATACGCAGTATTTT; CDR3 protein: CASSRQGSTDTQYF
V gene: TRBV28; clone size: -; D gene: TRBD2; J gene: TRBJ2-7; CDR3 DNA: TGTGCCAGCAGTTTTCCCTCTCTAGCGGCGAGCTCCTACGAGCAGTACTTC; CDR3 protein: CASSFPSLAASSYEQYF
V gene: TRBV4-1; clone size: few; D gene: -; J gene: TRBJ1-5; CDR3 DNA: TGCGCCAGCAGCCAAGCCAGGGTTAATCAGCCCCAGCATTTT; CDR3 protein: CASSQARVNQPQHF
V gene: TRBV27; clone size: -; D gene: -; J gene: TRBJ2-5; CDR3 DNA: TGTGCCAGCAGTTTATCAGTTTCTCAAGGCGACAGAGCCCAGTACTTC; CDR3 protein: CASSLSVSQGDRAQYF
V gene: TRBV11-2; clone size: -; D gene: TRBD1; J gene: TRBJ2-7; CDR3 DNA: TGTGCCAGCAGCTTAGATTCAACAGGGGGCCAGCAGTACTTC; CDR3 protein: CASSLDSTGGQQYF
V gene: TRBV4-3; clone size: few; D gene: TRBD2; J gene: TRBJ2-3; CDR3 DNA: TGCGCCAGCAGCCTCGGACTAGCGGACACAGATACGCAGTATTTT; CDR3 protein: CASSLGLADTDTQYF
V gene: TRBV28; clone size: -; D gene: TRBD1; J gene: TRBJ2-7; CDR3 DNA: TGTGCCAGCGAAACCGGGACAGAGCTATACGAGCAGTACTTC; CDR3 protein: CASETGTELYEQYF